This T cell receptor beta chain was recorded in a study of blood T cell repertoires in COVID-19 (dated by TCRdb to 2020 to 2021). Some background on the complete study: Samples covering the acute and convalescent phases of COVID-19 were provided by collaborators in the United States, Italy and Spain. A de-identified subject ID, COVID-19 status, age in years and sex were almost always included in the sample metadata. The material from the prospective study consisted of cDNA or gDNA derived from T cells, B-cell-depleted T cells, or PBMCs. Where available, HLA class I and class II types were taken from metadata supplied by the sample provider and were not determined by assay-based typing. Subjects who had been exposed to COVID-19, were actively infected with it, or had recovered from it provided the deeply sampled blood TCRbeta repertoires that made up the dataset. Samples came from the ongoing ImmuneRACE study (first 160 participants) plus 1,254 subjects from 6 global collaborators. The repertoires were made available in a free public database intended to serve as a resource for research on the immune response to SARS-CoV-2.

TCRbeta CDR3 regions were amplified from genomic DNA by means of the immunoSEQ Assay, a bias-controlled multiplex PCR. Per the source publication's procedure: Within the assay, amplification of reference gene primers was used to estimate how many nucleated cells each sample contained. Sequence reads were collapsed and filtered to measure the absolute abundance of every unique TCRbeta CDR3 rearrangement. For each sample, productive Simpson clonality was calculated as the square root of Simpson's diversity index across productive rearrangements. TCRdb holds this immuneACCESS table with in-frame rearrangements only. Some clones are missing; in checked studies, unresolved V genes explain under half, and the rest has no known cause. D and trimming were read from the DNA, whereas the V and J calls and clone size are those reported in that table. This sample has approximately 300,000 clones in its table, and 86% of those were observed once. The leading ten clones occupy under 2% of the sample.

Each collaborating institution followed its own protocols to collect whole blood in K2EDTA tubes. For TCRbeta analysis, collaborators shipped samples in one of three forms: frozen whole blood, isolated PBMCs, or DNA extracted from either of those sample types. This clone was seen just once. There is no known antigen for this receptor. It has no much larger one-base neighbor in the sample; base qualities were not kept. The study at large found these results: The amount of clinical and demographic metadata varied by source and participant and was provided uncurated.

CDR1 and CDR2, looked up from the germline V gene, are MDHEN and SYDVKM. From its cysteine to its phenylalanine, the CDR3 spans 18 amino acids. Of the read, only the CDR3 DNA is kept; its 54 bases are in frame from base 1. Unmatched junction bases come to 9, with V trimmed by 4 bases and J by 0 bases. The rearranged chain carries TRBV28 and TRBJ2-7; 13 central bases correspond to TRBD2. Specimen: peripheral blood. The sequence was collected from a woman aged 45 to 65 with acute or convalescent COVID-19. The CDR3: CASSSPGLAGLYSYEQYF. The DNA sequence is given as TGTGCCAGCAGTTCCCCGGGACTAGCGGGACTTTACTCCTACGAGCAGTACTTC.